This entry lists 9 T cell receptor beta chains sequenced from one sample in a study of tissue T cells after allogeneic stem cell transplantation (dated by TCRdb to between 2021 and 2023). Library preparation employed the immunoSEQ multiplex PCR assay. Imported from immuneACCESS, the table was reduced by TCRdb to in-frame sequences with V and J called. These copies leave out some clones; in studies compared against another copy, an unresolved V gene accounts for under half, and the cause of the remainder is not known. The sample table shows roughly 51,000 clones, and around 70% are seen once. The top ten clonotypes cover roughly 0.59% of the sample. The sequencing sample was made of sorted cells pooled from one or two spleens. Receptors originate from a pool of C57BL/6 mice in good health.

Of note for this clone: Germline and genes: mouse. The CDR3 end falls 1 residue outside the read, so it is completed with the germline J gene. The chain is built from TRBV12-2 and TRBJ2-5, with 14 bases identical to TRBD2. Germline V CDR1 and CDR2: SGHLS, HYDKME. J was trimmed by 8 bases and V by 2 bases; bases with no gene match: 2. This CDR3 has 14 amino acids. CDR3 amino acids: CASSPGTGGATQYF. The sequenced part of the CDR3 DNA is TGTGCCAGCTCTCCCGGGACTGGGGGGGCCACCCAGTAC.

This clone was seen only a few times. Germline and genes: mouse. From the germline J gene comes the end of the CDR3, since the read stops 1 residue before it. This sequence joins TRBV19 and TRBJ2-4; tentative D call: TRBD1 (6 bases). Germline values: CDR1 FNHDT, CDR2 SITEND (reference sequence). The CDR3 spans 14 residues. V gave up 2 bases and J gave up 3 bases, with 10 bases separating them. The CDR3 reads CASSMPGQQNTLYF. The sequenced part of the CDR3 DNA is TGTGCCAGCAGTATGCCGGGACAACAAAACACCTTGTAC.

Notes on this clone: Gene names refer to mouse genes. The read stops 1 residue short of the end of the CDR3; the missing end is completed from the germline J gene. The chain combines TRBV13-2 with TRBJ2-3, with 11 bases matching TRBD2. This CDR3 is 15 amino acids long. V gave up 5 bases and J gave up 0 bases; unmatched junction bases: 2. Per germline, CDR1 NNHNN and CDR2 SYGAGS (reference sequence). CDR3 DNA, as far as it was read: TGTGCCAGCGGGGGACTGGGGGCTAGTGCAGAAACGCTGTAT. Translation gives CASGGLGASAETLY. The full CDR3 sequence reads CASGGLGASAETLYF.

About this clone itself: Gene names are the mouse ones. The DNA ends 1 residue before the CDR3 does, and the rest of the CDR3 is filled in from the germline J gene. The rearrangement links TRBV20 to TRBJ2-7, with a weak D call TRBD1 (6 bases). Trimming removed 1 base at V and 0 bases at J, with 10 bases between. Germline CDR1 is GFQATS and CDR2 is STVNSAI. The CDR3 consists of 14 residues. The CDR3 loop reads CGARGQDSSYEQYF. The sequenced part of the CDR3 DNA is TGTGGTGCTAGGGGACAGGATAGCTCCTATGAACAGTAC.

Concerning this clone: Germline and genes: mouse. The CDR3 extends 1 residue past the end of the read, so its final part is completed from the germline J gene. The genes are TRBV26 and TRBJ2-2; 7 bases are a match to TRBD2. The ends lost 3 bases at V and 1 base at J; junction bases unmatched: 2. This CDR3 contains 15 residues. Germline V gene sequence: CDR1 KGHPV, CDR2 FQNQEV (reference sequence). The CDR3 bases that were read are TGTGCCAGCAGTCTAGTGGGGGGAAACACCGGGCAGCTCTAC. It specifies CASSLVGGNTGQLY. The whole CDR3 protein reads CASSLVGGNTGQLYF.

Note on this clone: The gene names given are mouse names. The read ends 1 residue shy of where the CDR3 ends; the end is completed using the germline J gene. The rearrangement uses TRBV19 and TRBJ1-1, with TRBD1 matching over 7 bases. This CDR3 comprises 12 residues. Per the germline V gene, CDR1 is FNHDT and CDR2 is SITEND (reference sequence). V shed 6 bases and J 5 bases; nucleotides not matched to a gene: 4. CDR3 sequence reads: CASTQGVTEVFF. The DNA read from the CDR3 is TGTGCCAGCACTCAGGGGGTGACAGAAGTCTTC. The full variable domain, its missing parts supplied by reference TRBV19 and TRBJ1-1, is GGIITQTPKFLIGQEGQKLTLKCQQNFNHDTMYWYRQDSGKGLRLIYYSITENDLQKGDLSEGYDASREKKSSFSLTVTSAQKNEMAVFLCASTQGVTEVFFGKGTRLTVV.

Comment on this clone: The gene names given are mouse names. Read coverage stops 1 residue before the CDR3 terminus; the germline J gene supplies the remainder. The J gene is TRBJ2-2, the V gene TRBV12-1; perhaps TRBD1 as D (5 bases). Trimming removed 0 bases at V and 0 bases at J, with 7 bases between. Germline V gene lookup returns CDR1 SGHSN and CDR2 HYEKVE. The CDR3 has 15 residues. This CDR3 is CASSLGGANTGQLYF. Incomplete CDR3 DNA: TGTGCCAGCTCTCTCGGAGGGGCAAACACCGGGCAGCTCTAC.

On this clone itself: Genes and germline come from the mouse. The read falls 1 residue short of the CDR3 end, and the missing part is taken from the germline J gene. The V and J genes are TRBV13-2 and TRBJ2-3; TRBD1 might be the D (6 bases). V shed 5 bases and J shed 0 bases, with 13 bases lying between them. This CDR3 has 15 residues. Germline CDR1 is NNHNN and CDR2 is SYGAGS (reference sequence). Here the CDR3 reads CASGTRGSSAETLYF. Incomplete CDR3 DNA: TGTGCCAGCGGGACCAGGGGCTCTAGTGCAGAAACGCTGTAT.

Points on this clone: Any gene name here is a mouse gene name. The CDR3 loop is CASSQASAETLYF. The part of the CDR3 DNA that was read is TGTGCCAGCAGCCAGGCAAGTGCAGAAACGCTGTAT. The rearrangement links TRBV2 to TRBJ2-3; no definite D call. The missing CDR3 end, 1 residue past where the read stops, is filled in from the germline J gene. CDR3 length equals 13 residues. The ends were cut back, 3 bases at V and 0 bases at J, with 4 bases in the middle. Germline V CDR1 and CDR2: LGHNA, YSYQKL.